These 4 T cell receptor beta chains share one sample of origin, sequenced in a study of blood T cell repertoires in COVID-19. This table comes from immunoSEQ multiplex PCR, and its TCRdb copy is limited to in-frame clones, with some not included. The sample lists about 300,000 clones, about four fifths occurring once. The source material was peripheral blood. Receptor source: a human donor with COVID-19, enrolled during active disease. The donor label of this sample is uncertain.

This chain joins TRBV5-8 and TRBJ2-3; TRBD1 matches at 10 bases. V dropped 1 base and J dropped 3; count of bases not matched to a gene: 2. The germline gives CDR1 SGHTS, CDR2 YDEGEE. The CDR3 spans 15 residues. The CDR3 here is CASSLKGQGTDTQYF. For the CDR3, the DNA is TGTGCCAGCAGCTTGAAGGGACAGGGGACAGATACGCAGTATTTT.

The chain recombines TRBV9 with TRBJ1-1, with 9 bases fitting TRBD1. CDR1 is SGDLS, CDR2 YYNGEE, per germline. The V gene end was trimmed by 4 bases and the J gene end by 3 bases; junction bases not matched to a gene: 4. The CDR3 contains 14 residues. CDR3 sequence: CASSSRTGDTEAFF. The DNA of the CDR3 is TGTGCCAGCAGCTCCCGGACAGGGGACACTGAAGCTTTCTTT.

This clone was recorded a few times. The gene calls are TRBV12-3 or TRBV12-4 and TRBJ1-1; weak D call: TRBD1 (6 bases). This CDR3 spans 12 amino acids. V lost 6 bases to trimming and J lost 10 bases, with 15 bases between them. CDR3 nucleotide sequence: TGTGCCAGCAGCCCTAACAGGGACGCAGCTTTCTTT. This sequence encodes CASSPNRDAAFF.

The chain combines TRBV6-5 with TRBJ2-1, with 9 positions matching TRBD2. V lost 6 bases and J lost 4; bases outside the gene matches: 7. The CDR3 extends over 15 amino acids. CDR1 is MNHEY and CDR2 is SVGAGI in the germline V gene. Here the CDR3 reads CASSYSGSGYNEQFF. CDR3 DNA: TGTGCCAGCAGCTATAGCGGGAGTGGGTACAATGAGCAGTTCTTC.